A selection of T cell receptor beta chains follows, all from one sample in a study of early T cells in non-severe SARS-CoV-2 infection. MiXCR was run by TCRdb on the 5' RACE reads, yielding one entry per CDR3 protein. The sample lists approximately 120,000 distinct CDR3 sequences, 14% to 15% occurring once. Source material: whole blood. Receptors originate from an adult who was a healthcare worker with PCR-confirmed SARS-CoV-2 infection or an uninfected control (not recorded which). CDR3s include the opening cysteine and the closing phenylalanine or tryptophan. A D gene is named only where the DNA matches it firmly. Not all rows give a size; the values are once, few, many and, for expanded clones, a class.

d_gene	j_gene	v_gene	abundance	CDR3aa	CDR3nt
NA	TRBJ2-2	TRBV12-3/TRBV12-4	NA	CASSPVTLVDTGELFF	TGTGCCAGCAGCCCAGTGACACTCGTTGACACCGGGGAGCTGTTTTTT
NA	TRBJ2-7	TRBV7-9	few	CASSFGQGDKKPYEQYF	TGTGCCAGCAGCTTTGGCCAGGGCGATAAAAAACCCTACGAGCAGTACTTC
NA	TRBJ1-5	TRBV20-1	few	CSASGLSNQPQHF	TGCAGTGCGTCCGGGCTTAGCAATCAGCCCCAGCATTTT
NA	TRBJ2-5	TRBV12-5	few	CASGLDTETQYF	TGTGCTAGTGGTTTGGACACCGAGACCCAGTACTTC
NA	TRBJ2-7	TRBV20-1	many	CSALTTTGGVYLSYEQYF	TGCAGTGCTCTCACCACCACGGGCGGCGTCTATCTTTCCTACGAGCAGTACTTC
NA	TRBJ2-7	TRBV2	NA	CASSRGMYEQYF	TGTGCCAGCTCGCGCGGAATGTACGAGCAGTACTTC
NA	TRBJ2-7	TRBV5-6	few	CASSLPDSYEQYF	TGTGCCAGCAGCCTCCCGGACAGCTACGAGCAGTACTTC
NA	TRBJ2-4	TRBV12-3/TRBV12-4	many	CASRRTAENIQYF	TGTGCCAGCAGGAGGACAGCAGAAAACATTCAGTACTTC
NA	TRBJ1-5	TRBV19	NA	CASSISGGNQPQHF	TGTGCCAGTAGTATTTCCGGTGGCAATCAGCCCCAGCATTTT
TRBD2	TRBJ2-7	TRBV7-2	many	CASSTSGGAGEQYF	TGTGCCAGCAGCACTAGCGGGGGGGCCGGGGAGCAGTACTTC
NA	TRBJ2-7	TRBV2	NA	CASSESTNTYEQYF	TGTGCCAGCAGTGAAAGTACCAACACCTACGAGCAGTACTTC
TRBD1	TRBJ2-1	TRBV6-2/TRBV6-3	few	CASIPTGVSSYNEQFF	TGTGCCAGCATACCCACAGGGGTGAGCTCCTACAATGAGCAGTTCTTC
NA	TRBJ2-7	TRBV20-1	NA	CSAGKGHISYEQYF	TGCAGTGCTGGAAAGGGACACATCTCCTACGAGCAGTACTTC
NA	TRBJ1-2	TRBV27	few	CASSLRGQGFWNYGYTF	TGTGCCAGCAGTTTAAGGGGCCAGGGGTTTTGGAACTATGGCTACACCTTC
NA	TRBJ2-7	TRBV3-1	NA	CASSLSTGSYEQYF	TGTGCCAGCAGCCTATCGACAGGTTCCTACGAGCAGTACTTC
TRBD1	TRBJ1-1	TRBV5-4	many	CASSRGTGERNTEAFF	TGTGCCAGCAGCAGGGGGACAGGGGAACGGAACACTGAAGCTTTCTTT
NA	TRBJ1-4	TRBV20-1	many	CSVGTLGEKLFF	TGCAGTGTAGGGACCTTAGGGGAAAAACTGTTTTTT
NA	TRBJ1-1	TRBV4-1	NA	CASSQEGVSDTEAFF	TGCGCCAGCAGCCAAGAAGGGGTTTCTGACACTGAAGCTTTCTTT
TRBD1	TRBJ1-4	TRBV5-1	few	CASRGTGGPTNEKLFF	TGCGCCAGCCGAGGGACAGGGGGACCAACTAATGAAAAACTGTTTTTT
NA	TRBJ2-7	TRBV7-9	NA	CASSLSEGLSYEQYF	TGTGCCAGCAGCTTATCAGAGGGGCTCTCCTACGAGCAGTACTTC
NA	TRBJ1-5	TRBV20-1	NA	CSATGPQYNQPQHF	TGCAGTGCTACTGGGCCCCAATACAATCAGCCCCAGCATTTT
NA	TRBJ2-3	TRBV3-1	NA	CASSDIRGTQYF	TGTGCCAGCAGCGACATCCGAGGGACGCAGTATTTT
NA	TRBJ2-7	TRBV3-1	NA	CASSQGRAEQYF	TGTGCCAGCAGCCAAGGAAGGGCCGAGCAGTACTTC
NA	TRBJ1-1	TRBV5-4	few	CASSVGRTNTEAFF	TGTGCCAGCAGCGTGGGACGGACGAACACTGAAGCTTTCTTT
NA	TRBJ1-5	TRBV6-6	NA	CASRVTGLGQPQHF	TGTGCCAGCAGGGTAACAGGGCTGGGGCAGCCCCAGCATTTT
NA	TRBJ1-5	TRBV19	NA	CASDRASMNQPQHF	TGTGCCAGTGACCGGGCCTCCATGAATCAGCCCCAGCATTTT
NA	TRBJ1-5	TRBV6-5	NA	CASSYSKDQPQHF	TGTGCCAGCAGTTACTCGAAGGATCAGCCCCAGCATTTT
TRBD1	TRBJ1-1	TRBV3-1	NA	CASSRGQGNEAFF	TGTGCCAGCAGTCGGGGACAGGGCAATGAAGCTTTCTTT
NA	TRBJ2-6	TRBV4-1	NA	CASSLRQTSGANVLTF	TGCGCCAGCAGCCTCAGACAGACCTCTGGGGCCAACGTCCTGACTTTC
NA	TRBJ1-4	TRBV13	NA	CASSLGLGAPNEKLFF	TGTGCCAGCAGCTTAGGCCTGGGGGCACCTAATGAAAAACTGTTTTTT
NA	TRBJ2-3	TRBV11-2	few	CASSLDEGGIGTQYF	TGTGCCAGCAGCTTAGATGAGGGGGGGATTGGTACGCAGTATTTT
NA	TRBJ2-3	TRBV6-5	NA	CASSQRPSTDTQYF	TGTGCCAGCAGTCAGAGGCCTAGCACAGATACGCAGTATTTT
NA	TRBJ2-7	TRBV2	NA	CASSTRQDGSSYEQYF	TGTGCCAGCAGTACGCGCCAGGACGGAAGCTCCTACGAGCAGTACTTC
NA	TRBJ1-6	TRBV4-1	NA	CASSQRDTGSPLHF	TGCGCCAGCAGCCAGCGGGACACGGGATCACCCCTCCACTTT